This T cell receptor beta chain was captured in a study of blood T cells in healthy people across ages. Study-wide points: Roughly linearly, TCR beta diversity per million T cells fell as age increased. As naive T cell percentage varied, TCR beta diversity correlated strongly with it.

It was with a sample-barcoded 5' primer and a J-beta primer mix that a second PCR of roughly 7 to 12 cycles was run. TCRdb reanalysed the 5' RACE reads using MiXCR and keeps one entry per CDR3 protein. The sample lists approximately 600,000 distinct CDR3 sequences, roughly three fifths seen once, with 30% to 40% in the top ten. Donors were healthy Caucasian individuals from Russia aged about 6 to 90. Every sample yielded at least 6.5 million isolated PBMCs. Germline V CDR1 and CDR2: MNHNY, SVGAGI (reference sequence). The germline V and J ends were trimmed by 5 bases and 10 bases, with 9 bases remaining between them. The CDR3 loop spans 12 amino acids. This clonotype has only a few counts. Its target is unknown.

This clonotype originated in a man aged 55 to 69 in good health. The chain combines TRBV6-6 with TRBJ1-6; D is ambiguous. The sequenced sample was blood. Here the CDR3 DNA reads TGTGCCAGCAGTCCCGATCGGTCACCCCTCCACTTT. Translating it yields CASSPDRSPLHF.